These 2 T cell receptor beta chains share one sample of origin, sequenced in a study of T cells in Graves' hyperthyroidism and ophthalmopathy. Using RNA transcripts as the source, TCR beta CDR3 regions were amplified. The study used the HTBI primer set for a first-round RT-PCR of the TCR CDR3. TCRdb re-analysed the multiplex PCR reads in MiXCR, keeping a single row per CDR3 protein. The sample carries approximately 270,000 distinct CDR3 sequences, just over 14% recorded once. Input material: blood. The receptor source for this set is a woman between 35 and 50 years old with Graves' hyperthyroidism that later progressed to Graves' ophthalmopathy.

This clonotype was counted many times. The chain links TRBV19 to TRBJ1-5; the D gene is possibly TRBD1 (6 bases). The CDR3 runs to 16 residues. V shed 7 bases and J shed 0 bases, with 16 bases lying between them. Germline-derived CDR1 and CDR2 are LNHDA and SQIVND (reference sequence). CDR3 in amino acids: CASMGAGRNSNQPQHF. CDR3 DNA sequence: TGTGCCAGTATGGGGGCAGGGAGAAATAGCAATCAGCCCCAGCATTTT.

This clonotype was detected ten times or more. This chain uses TRBV7-9 with TRBJ2-3, with D perhaps matching TRBD2 (7 bases). V lost 5 bases and J 8 bases, leaving 20 bases between the germline ends. The CDR3 totals 15 residues. The germline V gene has CDR1 SEHNR and CDR2 FQNEAQ (reference sequence). DNA of the CDR3: TGTGCCAGCAGCCATGGGGGCGGGAGAATGTTTACGCAGTATTTT. Translating gives CASSHGGGRMFTQYF.